This entry features one T cell receptor beta chain sequence. What it binds is unknown. V dropped 7 bases and J dropped 0 bases, with 15 bases sitting between them. Germline CDR1 is LNHDA and CDR2 is SQIVND (reference sequence). CDR3 size: 15 residues. The source of the sample is a study of cytomegalovirus exposure and HLA in healthy donors. Findings and caveats of the study: Some highly shared sequence variants likely arose as a pipeline artifact.

PCR amplification relied on 60 Vbeta primers (plus 13 Jbeta primers). The protocol was immunoSEQ multiplex PCR, while the TCRdb copy is restricted to in-frame clones and leaves out a portion. The sample shows 99,000 or so clones, around 72% of them seen only once. This chain links TRBV19 with TRBJ1-1; a possible D gene is TRBD1 (6 bases). The receptor was isolated from a man aged 25 to 40 in good health and CMV-seronegative. Sequencing input: PBMCs. This CDR3 is CASIKGRGMNTEAFF. CDR3 DNA sequence: TGTGCCAGTATTAAGGGCAGGGGCATGAACACTGAAGCTTTCTTT.